This T cell receptor (beta chain) was recovered during a study of breast tumors, draining lymph nodes, adjacent tissues. Axillary draining lymph nodes of breast cancer patients supplied the node samples. MiXCR, applied by TCRdb to the multiplex PCR reads, yields one record per CDR3 protein. The table records approximately 230,000 distinct CDR3 sequences, less than 45% of them present only once. CDR3 length equals 14 residues. The germline CDR1 and CDR2 sequences are MRHNA and SNTAGT. Trimming left V 5 bases short and J 1 base short, with 6 bases between. Study-wide points: Most tumor T cells seemingly derive from lymph node, then expand in tumor. Luminal-like breast cancer showed significantly greater tumor-nontumor repertoire similarity than basal-like breast cancer did. Tumors had less TCR diversity than lymph nodes, more than nontumor tissue.

This clonotype was counted many times. The antigen remains unidentified. This receptor was taken from a female donor with breast cancer. Some clones in this sample may be carry-over from other donors' samples. The sequencing sample was made of axillary lymph node tissue. This chain links TRBV6-4 with TRBJ1-6; D gene uncertain. The chain's CDR3 is CASSQESYNSPLHF. CDR3 bases: TGTGCCAGCAGTCAGGAGTCCTATAATTCACCCCTCCACTTT.